A selection of T cell receptor beta chains follows, all from one sample in a study of spatial heterogeneity in lung cancer. TCRdb independently ran MiXCR on the 5' RACE reads; one entry per CDR3 protein. The repertoire has 110,000 or so distinct CDR3 sequences, about a tenth of them found once; the top ten carry 20% to 25%. The starting material was PBMCs, obtained at follow-up. The receptors shown here come from a female donor with early-stage non-small cell lung cancer. The CDR3 runs from the conserved cysteine through the conserved F or W.

v_gene: TRBV7-2
j_gene: TRBJ2-1
CDR3aa: CASSSTGLAGYNEQFF

v_gene: TRBV6-4
j_gene: TRBJ1-5
CDR3aa: CASSPGIDSDSNQPQHF

v_gene: TRBV6-2/TRBV6-3
j_gene: TRBJ1-2
CDR3aa: CASSYSGSNYGYTF

v_gene: TRBV29-1
j_gene: TRBJ2-1
CDR3aa: CSVPSSIGNQYEQFF

v_gene: TRBV7-9
j_gene: TRBJ1-1
CDR3aa: CASSLTVRSNTEAFF

v_gene: TRBV20-1
j_gene: TRBJ2-3
CDR3aa: CSALPRGTYTDTQYF

v_gene: TRBV20-1
j_gene: TRBJ1-5
CDR3aa: CSARQRDRNQPQHF

v_gene: TRBV12-3/TRBV12-4
j_gene: TRBJ2-7
CDR3aa: CASSSRYEQYF

v_gene: TRBV4-2
j_gene: TRBJ2-3
CDR3aa: CASSPSAAQDLTDTQYF

v_gene: TRBV28
j_gene: TRBJ2-7
CDR3aa: CASTTQGPGVAYEQYF

v_gene: TRBV7-2
j_gene: TRBJ2-5
CDR3aa: CASSQYRDFPQETQYF

v_gene: TRBV12-3/TRBV12-4
j_gene: TRBJ1-2
CDR3aa: CASSLAKDYYGYTF

v_gene: TRBV7-9
j_gene: TRBJ2-3
CDR3aa: CASSQGISTDTQYF

v_gene: TRBV6-5
j_gene: TRBJ2-2
CDR3aa: CASSSPYGTPGELFF

v_gene: TRBV7-8
j_gene: TRBJ2-3
CDR3aa: CASRSTGSTDTQYF

v_gene: TRBV20-1
j_gene: TRBJ1-4
CDR3aa: CSAKLRTEKLFF

v_gene: TRBV28
j_gene: TRBJ1-5
CDR3aa: CASSPTSWQGYSNQPQHF

v_gene: TRBV29-1
j_gene: TRBJ2-1
CDR3aa: CSVELLVRLKDNEQFF

v_gene: TRBV7-2
j_gene: TRBJ1-5
CDR3aa: CASSPNHRDAQHF

v_gene: TRBV7-8
j_gene: TRBJ2-2
CDR3aa: CASSPRGQGVGELFF

v_gene: TRBV28
j_gene: TRBJ2-2
CDR3aa: CASSGIGLANTGELFF

v_gene: TRBV11-2
j_gene: TRBJ2-1
CDR3aa: CASSIDWGRYNEQFF

v_gene: TRBV24-1
j_gene: TRBJ2-3
CDR3aa: CATSDSGRTTDTQYF

v_gene: TRBV6-5
j_gene: TRBJ2-7
CDR3aa: CASSYKGANYEQYF

v_gene: TRBV7-9
j_gene: TRBJ1-6
CDR3aa: CASSRPSNPLHF

v_gene: TRBV5-1
j_gene: TRBJ2-2
CDR3aa: CASSLDPGAGELFF

v_gene: TRBV28
j_gene: TRBJ1-1
CDR3aa: CASTAGGQGGTEAFF

v_gene: TRBV30
j_gene: TRBJ1-2
CDR3aa: CAWSPGPINYGYTF

v_gene: TRBV20-1
j_gene: TRBJ2-5
CDR3aa: CSATAHLAQPSETQYF

v_gene: TRBV12-3/TRBV12-4
j_gene: TRBJ1-1
CDR3aa: CASSLGYRRAEAFF

v_gene: TRBV5-4
j_gene: TRBJ1-1
CDR3aa: CASSSWAQTNTEAFF

v_gene: TRBV4-2
j_gene: TRBJ2-1
CDR3aa: CASRAGPEQFF

v_gene: TRBV20-1
j_gene: TRBJ2-7
CDR3aa: CSASSGQGYEQYF

v_gene: TRBV9
j_gene: TRBJ2-3
CDR3aa: CASSTSGAGYTDTQYF

v_gene: TRBV10-3
j_gene: TRBJ1-5
CDR3aa: CAISGGSLFSNQPQHF

v_gene: TRBV28
j_gene: TRBJ2-2
CDR3aa: CASRRTSPTGELFF

v_gene: TRBV4-1
j_gene: TRBJ1-2
CDR3aa: CASSSDRGLNYGYTF

v_gene: TRBV2
j_gene: TRBJ1-5
CDR3aa: CASRLGTVSNQPQHF

v_gene: TRBV7-6
j_gene: TRBJ1-6
CDR3aa: CASSPDIYNSPLHF

v_gene: TRBV28
j_gene: TRBJ2-7
CDR3aa: CASRGWGAAYEQYF

v_gene: TRBV28
j_gene: TRBJ2-7
CDR3aa: CASKSSDSYEQYF

v_gene: TRBV20-1
j_gene: TRBJ2-7
CDR3aa: CSARERGLGEQYF

v_gene: TRBV5-1
j_gene: TRBJ1-5
CDR3aa: CASSLSSNQPQHF

v_gene: TRBV7-2
j_gene: TRBJ2-3
CDR3aa: CASSLPIWTSGRSSNTQYF

v_gene: TRBV18
j_gene: TRBJ2-1
CDR3aa: CASSLTSGRAGNEQFF

v_gene: TRBV3-1
j_gene: TRBJ2-6
CDR3aa: CASRDRPSGANVLTF

v_gene: TRBV5-1
j_gene: TRBJ2-3
CDR3aa: CASSWTSGNADTQYF

v_gene: TRBV11-2
j_gene: TRBJ2-2
CDR3aa: CASRIWGAAGELFF

v_gene: TRBV7-9
j_gene: TRBJ2-1
CDR3aa: CASSPRGSYNEQFF

v_gene: TRBV12-5
j_gene: TRBJ2-5
CDR3aa: CASGLGLAGGPILEETQYF

v_gene: TRBV7-2
j_gene: TRBJ2-1
CDR3aa: CASSSGGVGKDEQFF

v_gene: TRBV24-1
j_gene: TRBJ2-7
CDR3aa: CATSDSRTAPSEQYF

v_gene: TRBV2
j_gene: TRBJ1-6
CDR3aa: CASSERQGGNSPLHF

v_gene: TRBV12-3/TRBV12-4
j_gene: TRBJ1-5
CDR3aa: CASRRQGSVNQPQHF